This section outlines one T cell receptor beta chain sequence together with its context. The target antigen is unknown. This sample is drawn from a study of STAT5B mutations in CD4+ large granular lymphocyte leukemia. In the original workflow: Productive clonotypes were detectable down to 2.59 x 10-5 frequency. TCRdb keeps only in-frame clones here, not all; method: immunoSEQ multiplex PCR. Clonal size and the V and J genes are those of that table, whereas D and trimming came from the DNA. The sample has tens of thousands of clones, approximately 85% seen once. Broader study findings: Main leukemic clonotypes were patient-specific, but 25% appeared at low frequency elsewhere. Patient CD4-sorted repertoires stayed more clonal than healthy ones after leukemic-clone removal.

Control samples were healthy donors' buffy coats. CDR3 length: 15 residues. Germline V CDR1 and CDR2: SGHRS, YFSETQ. V was shortened by 0 bases and J by 3 bases, with 13 bases between the two germline ends. Sequenced: CD4+ T cells from blood buffy coats. The receptor comes from a human donor in good health. The chain is built from TRBV5-1 and TRBJ2-7; D may be TRBD1 (5 bases). The CDR3 DNA reads as TGCGCCAGCAGCTTGGCCCCACAGGACCGCTACGAGCAGTACTTC. It is translated as CASSLAPQDRYEQYF.